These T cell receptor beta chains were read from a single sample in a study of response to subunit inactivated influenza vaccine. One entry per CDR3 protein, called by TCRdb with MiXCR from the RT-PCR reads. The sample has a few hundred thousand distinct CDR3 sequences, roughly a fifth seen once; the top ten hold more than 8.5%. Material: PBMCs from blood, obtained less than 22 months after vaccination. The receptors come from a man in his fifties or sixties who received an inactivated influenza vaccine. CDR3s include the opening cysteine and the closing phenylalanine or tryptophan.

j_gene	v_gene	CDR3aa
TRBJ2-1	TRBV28	CASTAESSYNEQFF
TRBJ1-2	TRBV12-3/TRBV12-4	CASSLSSTGRTPGYTF
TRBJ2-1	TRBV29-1	CSVAGWGDNEQFF
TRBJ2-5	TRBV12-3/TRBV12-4	CASSLLYRGGALETQYF
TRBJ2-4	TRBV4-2	CASSQDSGLAKNIQYF
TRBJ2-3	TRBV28	CASKSDTQYF
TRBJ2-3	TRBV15	CATSRGAGATDTQYF
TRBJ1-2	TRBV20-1	CSARNTGQGLALSGYTF
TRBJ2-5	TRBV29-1	CSVEKGTQETQYF
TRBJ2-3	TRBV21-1	CARAGLPSTDTQYF
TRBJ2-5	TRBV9	CASSPPGSETQYF
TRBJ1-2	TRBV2	CASRQDSANYGYTF
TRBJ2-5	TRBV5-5	CASSLIGGQETQYF
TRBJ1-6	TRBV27	CASSPGGMRNSPLHF
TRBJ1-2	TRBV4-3	CASSQDDPSYGYTF
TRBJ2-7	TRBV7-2	CASSLLGAGGGEQYF
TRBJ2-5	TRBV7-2	CASSPGTRVETQYF
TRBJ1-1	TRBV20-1	CSAGGQTNTEAFF
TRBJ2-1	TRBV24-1	CATSGSGSHRGNEQFF
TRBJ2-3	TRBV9	CASGGGPGDTQYF
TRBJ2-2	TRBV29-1	CSVCYSHTGELFF
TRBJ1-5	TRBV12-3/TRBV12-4	CASSLTGNQPQHF
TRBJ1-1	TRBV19	CASSRTGEAFF
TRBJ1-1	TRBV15	CATSRETGEAFF
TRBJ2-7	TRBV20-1	CSATAGGSYEQYF
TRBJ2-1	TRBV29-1	CSGKDRSLPYNEQFF
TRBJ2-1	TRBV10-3	CAISERVAGAYNEQFF
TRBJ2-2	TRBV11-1	CASSLDPKTLRGGRAGELFF
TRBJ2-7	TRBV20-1	CSARSINRGRNPYEQYF
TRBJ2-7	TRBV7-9	CASSTGQFPLREQYF
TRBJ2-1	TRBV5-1	CASSFLGGPSSSYNEQFF
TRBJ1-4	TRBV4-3	CASRQGAGNEKLFF
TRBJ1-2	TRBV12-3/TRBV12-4	CASASGGTGGYTF
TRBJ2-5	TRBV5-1	CASSLPGTGTETQYF
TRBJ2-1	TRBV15	CATSRDVTSGSGNEQFF
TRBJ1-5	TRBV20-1	CSAKEGGQPQHF
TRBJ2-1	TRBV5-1	CASSLELAGANEQFF
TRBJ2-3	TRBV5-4	CASSGRDRAFTDTQYF
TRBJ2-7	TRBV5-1	CASSWGDRREQYF
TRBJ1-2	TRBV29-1	CSVERTYGYTF
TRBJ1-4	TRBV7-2	CASSSASGAGEKLFF
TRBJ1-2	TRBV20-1	CSARDREGRASYGYTF
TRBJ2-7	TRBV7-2	CASRDPRYEQYF
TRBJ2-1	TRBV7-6	CASSLNKGPGLKNNEQFF
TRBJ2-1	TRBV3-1	CASSHNGGAYEQFF
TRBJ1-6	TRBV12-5	CASAPGDYNSPLHF
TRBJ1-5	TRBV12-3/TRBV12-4	CASTMKRGNQPQHF